A selection of T cell receptor beta chains follows, all from one sample in a study of shared clonotypes between healthy human individuals. Using immunoSEQ multiplex PCR, the repertoire was profiled, and TCRdb retains in-frame clones only, with some absent. The sample gives about 2.2 million clones, 93% of which show up once; 1.5% to 2% is in the top ten. Sequencing was done on a sample of naive CD8+ T cells from PBMCs. These receptors all come from a man aged 18 to 29 in good health. Some clones in this sample may be carry-over from other donors' samples. Each CDR3 is given with its conserved first and last residue. A D gene is named only where the DNA matches it firmly. A row's size may be missing; if present it is once, few, many or a size class.

>-|14|TRBJ2-1|-|TRBV27
TGTGCCAGCACCTTAGGGGGGGCCTACAATGAGCAGTTCTTC
CASTLGGAYNEQFF
>-|11|TRBJ2-7|-|TRBV10-3
TGTGCCATCAGTCGAGGCTACGAGCAGTACTTC
CAISRGYEQYF
>-|13|TRBJ1-1|-|TRBV7-9
TGTGCCAGCAGCTTGGGGGCAGTATTCGAAGCTTTCTTT
CASSLGAVFEAFF
>-|12|TRBJ1-1|-|TRBV5-4
TGTGCCAGCAGCCCCAATCTAAGTGAAGCTTTCTTT
CASSPNLSEAFF
>-|15|TRBJ2-1|-|TRBV14
TGTGCCAGCAGCGGAGGGACGGTTAGCTACAATGAGCAGTTCTTC
CASSGGTVSYNEQFF
>-|12|TRBJ2-7|-|TRBV27
TGTGCCAGCGGTTCGGGGTCCTACGAGCAGTACTTC
CASGSGSYEQYF
>-|13|TRBJ2-7|-|TRBV4-3
TGCGCCAGCAGCCCGACAGTCAGCTACGAGCAGTACTTC
CASSPTVSYEQYF
>-|13|TRBJ2-7|-|TRBV5-4
TGTGCCAGCAGCCCGCAAGTACTCCACGAGCAGTACTTC
CASSPQVLHEQYF
>-|16|TRBJ2-5|-|TRBV15
TGTGCCACCAGCGAGTCCGGGACGGTCAACCAAGAGACCCAGTACTTC
CATSESGTVNQETQYF
>once|15|TRBJ2-5|-|TRBV10-3
TGTGCCATCAGTGAGTCGGGCAGCATCAAAGAGACCCAGTACTTC
CAISESGSIKETQYF
>once|16|TRBJ1-1|TRBD1|TRBV4-1
TGCGCCAGCAGCCAACGGACAGGGGTTTTGAACACTGAAGCTTTCTTT
CASSQRTGVLNTEAFF
>-|16|TRBJ2-7|TRBD2|TRBV27
TGTGCCAGCAGTTTCAGTTCAGGCGGGAGTCGGTACGAGCAGTACTTC
CASSFSSGGSRYEQYF
>-|12|TRBJ1-1|-|TRBV7-9
TGTGCCAGCAGGCAGATGAACACTGAAGCTTTCTTT
CASRQMNTEAFF
>once|15|TRBJ2-3|TRBD2|TRBV10-3
TGTGCCATCAGTGATAAGCGGGGACGTCCAGATACGCAGTATTTT
CAISDKRGRPDTQYF
>-|16|TRBJ2-2|-|TRBV19
TGTGCCAGTAGTATTTCCCTCTTCTCCGATACCGGGGAGCTGTTTTTT
CASSISLFSDTGELFF
>-|14|TRBJ2-7|TRBD1|TRBV28
TGTGCCAGCAGTTTCGGGACAGGTACTTGGGAGCAGTACTTC
CASSFGTGTWEQYF
>-|11|TRBJ2-2|-|TRBV19
TGTGCCAGTAGTAACCCCGGGGAGCTGTTTTTT
CASSNPGELFF
>-|18|TRBJ1-1|-|TRBV10-3
TGTGCCATCAGTGAGTCGGTTAACGTAAGAGGCCTGAACACTGAAGCTTTCTTT
CAISESVNVRGLNTEAFF
>-|13|TRBJ1-1|-|TRBV29-1
TGCAGCGTTGAAGATAGTCGTCCCCCACGGGCTTTCTTT
CSVEDSRPPRAFF
>-|15|TRBJ1-2|TRBD1|TRBV7-9
TGTGCCAGCAGCGGGGACAGTCGGGGGTACTATGGCTACACCTTC
CASSGDSRGYYGYTF
>-|14|TRBJ2-5|-|TRBV7-2
TGTGCCAGCAGCTTAGACAGGGTCGGAGAGACCCAGTACTTC
CASSLDRVGETQYF
>once|16|TRBJ1-5|-|TRBV28
TGTGCCAGCAGTCTGGGACGGTCTTATAGCAATCAGCCCCAGCATTTT
CASSLGRSYSNQPQHF
>-|11|TRBJ2-5|-|TRBV27
TGTGCCAGCAGGGGGGCGGAGACCCAGTACTTC
CASRGAETQYF
>-|12|TRBJ2-3|-|TRBV5-1
TGCGCCAGCAGCCCGAGCACAGATACGCAGTATTTT
CASSPSTDTQYF
>once|15|TRBJ1-4|-|TRBV6-1
TGTGCCAGCAGTTCCCGACAGGACCGGGGAGGAAAACTGTTTTTT
CASSSRQDRGGKLFF
>once|14|TRBJ1-2|-|TRBV6-5
TGTGCCAGCACCACCTGGGGAGCTAACTATGGCTACACCTTC
CASTTWGANYGYTF